Listed below are T cell receptor beta chains from one sample, sequenced in a study of OX40 agonist ivuxolimab in advanced cancers. Only in-frame clones appear in the TCRdb table, and some are missing; sequencing was by immunoSEQ multiplex PCR. The table records 55,000 to 75,000 clones, about 90% of them present only once. Here the sequenced sample was CD4+ or CD8+ T cells sorted from blood, taken in a trial of the OX40 agonist ivuxolimab. The receptors derive from an adult with an advanced solid tumor such as melanoma, head and neck, liver or kidney cancer. Both conserved end residues are part of each CDR3. D genes are given only for firm matches. Only part of the rows carry a size: once, few, many, or a class if the clone is expanded.

cdr3_nt: TGTGCCAGTAGTATGACGGACACCCTTGAAGCTTTCTTT
cdr3_aa: CASSMTDTLEAFF
j_call: TRBJ1-1
v_call: TRBV19
clone_size: .
d_call: .

cdr3_nt: TGCGCCAGCAGCGTTCAGGGGGCTATTGACTATGGCTACACCTTC
cdr3_aa: CASSVQGAIDYGYTF
j_call: TRBJ1-2
v_call: TRBV5-1
clone_size: .
d_call: TRBD1

cdr3_nt: TGTGCCAGCAGTTCCCCCGCTGGGACAACCTACGAGCAGTACTTC
cdr3_aa: CASSSPAGTTYEQYF
j_call: TRBJ2-7
v_call: TRBV28
clone_size: .
d_call: .

cdr3_nt: TGTGCCTGGAGTGTACAGCCGGGATCTAATTCACCCCTCCACTTT
cdr3_aa: CAWSVQPGSNSPLHF
j_call: TRBJ1-6
v_call: TRBV30
clone_size: .
d_call: .

cdr3_nt: TGTGCCAGCAGCTTAGCTGGCGGGGGGGGCTACGAGCAGTACTTC
cdr3_aa: CASSLAGGGGYEQYF
j_call: TRBJ2-7
v_call: TRBV7-2
clone_size: .
d_call: TRBD2

cdr3_nt: TGCAGTGGCGGGACCAATGAGCAGTTCTTC
cdr3_aa: CSGGTNEQFF
j_call: TRBJ2-1
v_call: TRBV20-1
clone_size: .
d_call: .

cdr3_nt: TGTGCCAGCAGATCGAGAGGGGTTGGTACAGATACGCAGTATTTT
cdr3_aa: CASRSRGVGTDTQYF
j_call: TRBJ2-3
v_call: TRBV7-9
clone_size: .
d_call: .

cdr3_nt: TGTGCCAGCAGCCGGCAGACTGAATCGCCCCAGCATTTT
cdr3_aa: CASSRQTESPQHF
j_call: TRBJ1-5
v_call: TRBV7-2
clone_size: .
d_call: .

cdr3_nt: TGCGCCAGCAGCTTAAGCCCAGGGGGCGGCTCCTACGAGCAGTACTTC
cdr3_aa: CASSLSPGGGSYEQYF
j_call: TRBJ2-7
v_call: TRBV5-1
clone_size: .
d_call: TRBD1

cdr3_nt: TGTGCCAGCAGCACTAGCTCGACAGGGAACACTGAAGCTTTCTTT
cdr3_aa: CASSTSSTGNTEAFF
j_call: TRBJ1-1
v_call: TRBV11-2
clone_size: .
d_call: .

cdr3_nt: TGTGCCAGCAGTCCTAGAACAGGGGCCTTAAATCAGCCCCAGCATTTT
cdr3_aa: CASSPRTGALNQPQHF
j_call: TRBJ1-5
v_call: TRBV28
clone_size: .
d_call: TRBD1

cdr3_nt: TGTGCCAGCAGTACAACTACTGGGGCCAACGTCCTGACTTTC
cdr3_aa: CASSTTTGANVLTF
j_call: TRBJ2-6
v_call: TRBV6-1
clone_size: .
d_call: .

cdr3_nt: TGTGCCAGCAGTGAAAGCGGACAGGGCCCGAACACCGGGGAGCTGTTTTTT
cdr3_aa: CASSESGQGPNTGELFF
j_call: TRBJ2-2
v_call: TRBV2
clone_size: few
d_call: TRBD1

cdr3_nt: TGTGCCAGCAGTGGAGATCAGCCCCAGCATTTT
cdr3_aa: CASSGDQPQHF
j_call: TRBJ1-5
v_call: TRBV2
clone_size: .
d_call: .

cdr3_nt: TGCGCCAGCAGCCAAGAGGGGACTTCGATCAATGAGCAGTTCTTC
cdr3_aa: CASSQEGTSINEQFF
j_call: TRBJ2-1
v_call: TRBV7-2
clone_size: .
d_call: .

cdr3_nt: TGTGCCAGCAGTGAAGTCGAGAGATCTAATGAAAAACTGTTTTTT
cdr3_aa: CASSEVERSNEKLFF
j_call: TRBJ1-4
v_call: TRBV6-1
clone_size: .
d_call: .

cdr3_nt: TGTGCCAGCAGTCATATCCCAGGGACCCGCTCTGGGGCCAACGTCCTGACTTTC
cdr3_aa: CASSHIPGTRSGANVLTF
j_call: TRBJ2-6
v_call: TRBV28
clone_size: .
d_call: .